This is a list of T cell receptor beta chains from one sample in a study of blood T cell repertoires in COVID-19. Sequencing was performed with immunoSEQ multiplex PCR; in TCRdb, only in-frame clones are kept and a portion is missing. The sample has roughly 220,000 clones, 88% seen once; the top ten hold approximately 2.7%. The sequencing input was PBMCs or T cells enriched from blood (not recorded which). The receptors shown here come from a woman aged 25 to 39 who had recovered from COVID-19. The CDR3 runs from the conserved cysteine through the conserved F or W.

TRBJ1-1 TRBV15 CATSPRRGGAGGTEAFF
TRBJ1-4 TRBV5-8 CASSFSGTTNEKLFF
TRBJ2-4 TRBV6-5 CASSYSRDTLKNIQYF
TRBJ2-7 TRBV4-1 CASSQELWTGSYEQYF
TRBJ2-7 TRBV18 CASSPQRGLPSYEQYF
TRBJ1-2 TRBV27 CASRDRNYGYTF
TRBJ1-1 TRBV15 CATSRVAPMGSDTEAFF
TRBJ2-5 TRBV18 CASSPRQGAYETQYF
TRBJ2-7 TRBV29-1 CSAEGQGSYEQYF
TRBJ1-2 TRBV7-7 CASSQAGTKGGYTF
TRBJ1-3 TRBV29-1 CSVGDTSSGNTIYF
TRBJ2-7 TRBV18 CASSEGLAGGSSYEQYF
TRBJ1-6 TRBV11-2 CASSPYRDRGDSPLHF
TRBJ2-3 TRBV6-1 CASSEDSLWTQYF
TRBJ2-3 TRBV10-3 CAINTRTGTDTQYF
TRBJ1-4 TRBV6-6 CASSPLRWGRGAILFNEKLFF
TRBJ2-7 TRBV5-5 CASSHLAGGRGYEQYF
TRBJ1-2 TRBV6-5 CAGSEADGYGYTF
TRBJ2-1 TRBV7-2 CASSLARTGLYNEQFF
TRBJ2-7 TRBV4-1 CASSQPGLAGPWEQYF
TRBJ2-1 TRBV7-2 CASSSRGGWDNEQFF
TRBJ1-5 TRBV25-1 CASMGQNQPQHF
TRBJ2-2 TRBV5-4 CASRIAGGKTGELFF
TRBJ2-1 TRBV7-7 CASSRDSGSYNEQFF
TRBJ1-1 TRBV25-1 CASRRQMNTEAFF
TRBJ1-6 TRBV5-1 CASSTQVNNSPLHF
TRBJ1-1 TRBV6-2/TRBV6-3 CASSYSVQPNTEAFF
TRBJ2-1 TRBV10-3 CAISERGASGVLSYNEQFF
TRBJ1-2 TRBV6-5 CASSYGAGSGYTF
TRBJ2-5 TRBV5-4 CASSPRTAQETQYF
TRBJ2-1 TRBV5-1 CASSRTAFSYNEQFF
TRBJ1-1 TRBV6-5 CASSHGALGHPEAFF
TRBJ1-2 TRBV19 CASRATYYNYGYTF
TRBJ1-4 TRBV25-1 CASSEVREKLFF
TRBJ1-2 TRBV7-9 CASSSPGTDNYGYTF
TRBJ2-1 TRBV6-5 CASRLAGGGNEQFF
TRBJ2-3 TRBV2 CASGGSSGSTDTQYF
TRBJ1-1 TRBV7-9 CASSGFDSYEAFF
TRBJ2-2 TRBV6-5 CASSRRATGELFF
TRBJ1-2 TRBV19 CASSTDRGRGGYTF
TRBJ2-7 TRBV7-8 CASSWDRPTDEQYF
TRBJ2-2 TRBV7-2 CASSFRSGGASGELFF
TRBJ1-1 TRBV5-1 CASSFTGTANTEAFF
TRBJ1-1 TRBV5-5 CASSLEANAGTEAFF
TRBJ1-4 TRBV12-5 CASGLPNQAEKLFF
TRBJ2-1 TRBV7-3 CASSADRSPYNEQFF
TRBJ2-3 TRBV12-5 CASGLRGVDTQYF
TRBJ2-7 TRBV4-1 CASSQARGGFSYEQYF
TRBJ2-3 TRBV18 CASSLEPGLYFTSTDTQYF
TRBJ1-5 TRBV29-1 CSVVVQDQPQHF
TRBJ1-2 TRBV7-9 CASSNGTGYYGYTF
TRBJ2-5 TRBV6-1 CASSERSASGVETQYF
TRBJ1-5 TRBV4-2 CASSQLARDRGRNQPQHF
TRBJ1-1 TRBV5-6 CASRGTGIPEAFF
TRBJ1-6 TRBV19 CASSIGDRGVSPLHF
TRBJ2-5 TRBV19 CASTGGVQETQYF
TRBJ1-1 TRBV6-4 CASNQGRTEAFF
TRBJ2-5 TRBV19 CASSIGTDLQETQYF
TRBJ1-3 TRBV5-1 CASSLAGLMRGNTIYF